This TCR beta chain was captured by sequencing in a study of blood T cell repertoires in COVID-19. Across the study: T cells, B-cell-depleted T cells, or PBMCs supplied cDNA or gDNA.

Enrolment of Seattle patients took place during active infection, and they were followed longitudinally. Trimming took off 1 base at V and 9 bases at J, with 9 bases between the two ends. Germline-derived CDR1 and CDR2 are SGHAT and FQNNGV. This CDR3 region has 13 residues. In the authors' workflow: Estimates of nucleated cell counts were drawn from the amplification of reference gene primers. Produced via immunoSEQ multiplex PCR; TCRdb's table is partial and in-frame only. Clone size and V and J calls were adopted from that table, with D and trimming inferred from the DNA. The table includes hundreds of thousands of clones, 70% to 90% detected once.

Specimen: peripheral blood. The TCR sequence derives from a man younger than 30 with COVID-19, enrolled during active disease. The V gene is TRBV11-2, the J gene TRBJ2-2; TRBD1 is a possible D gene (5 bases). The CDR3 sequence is CASSLGQGRELFF. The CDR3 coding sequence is TGTGCCAGCAGCTTAGGGCAGGGCAGGGAGCTGTTTTTT. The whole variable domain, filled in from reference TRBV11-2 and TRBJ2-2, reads EAGVAQSPRYKIIEKRQSVAFWCNPISGHATLYWYQQILGQGPKLLIQFQNNGVVDDSQLPKDRFSAERLKGVDSTLKIQPAKLEDSAVYLCASSLGQGRELFFGEGSRLTVL.